The rows below give T cell receptor beta chains drawn from one sample of a study of T cell repertoires in cytomegalovirus infection. TCRdb analysed the reads with MiXCR anew, one entry per CDR3 protein. The data show approximately 500,000 distinct CDR3 sequences, with 15% to 20% seen just once and more than 20% held by the top ten. Sequenced: CD8+ T cells from PBMCs. These receptor sequences come from a human donor in good health (CMV status not recorded). Some clones in this sample may be carry-over from other donors' samples. Each CDR3 is given with its conserved first and last residue. Each record gives: V gene, clone size, J gene, D gene, CDR3 DNA, CDR3 protein. The D gene is left open where the match is weak. The size of a clone is reported for some rows only, either as once, few or many, or as a class for expanded clones.

>TRBV14|many|TRBJ2-1|-
TGTGCCAGCAGCCGCTTCAAGATTGATGAGCAGTTCTTC
CASSRFKIDEQFF
>TRBV6-5|-|TRBJ1-1|-
TGTGCCAGCTCTAGGGATTTCATGAACACTGAAGCTTTCTTT
CASSRDFMNTEAFF
>TRBV12-5|many|TRBJ2-7|-
TGTGCTACCTGGACAGAAACATCCTACGAGCAGTACTTC
CATWTETSYEQYF
>TRBV23-1|few|TRBJ1-5|-
TGCGCCAGCGGATACAGGCGACCACGCAATCAGCCCCAGCATTTT
CASGYRRPRNQPQHF
>TRBV6-2/TRBV6-3|-|TRBJ1-2|-
TGTGCCAGCAGCAACCGGGACCGCAACTATGGCTACACCTTC
CASSNRDRNYGYTF
>TRBV4-2|-|TRBJ1-5|-
TGTGCCAGCAGCCAAGACGGCATACTAAATCAGCCCCAGCATTTT
CASSQDGILNQPQHF
>TRBV12-3/TRBV12-4|few|TRBJ1-1|-
TGTGCCAGCAGTTTTATGGGGCTGGGCACTGAAGCTTTCTTT
CASSFMGLGTEAFF
>TRBV4-1|many|TRBJ2-7|TRBD2
TGCGCCAGCAGCCCGGCCAGCGGGGCTTACTACGAGCAGTACTTC
CASSPASGAYYEQYF
>TRBV4-1|many|TRBJ2-1|TRBD2
TGCGCCAGCAGCCTTAGGCTAGCGGGAGCGAACAATGAGCAGTTCTTC
CASSLRLAGANNEQFF
>TRBV5-1|many|TRBJ2-6|-
TGCGCCAGCAGCCCGCAGCCACTAGAAGCCAACGTCCTGACTTTC
CASSPQPLEANVLTF
>TRBV20-1|-|TRBJ2-3|-
TGCAGTGCTCCCCGGGACCAAGCTACTAGCACAGATACGCAGTATTTT
CSAPRDQATSTDTQYF
>TRBV27|-|TRBJ1-5|TRBD1
TGTGCCAGCAGTTTATACGGACAGGGGTCAAATTCGGGTAATCAGCCCCAGCATTTT
CASSLYGQGSNSGNQPQHF
>TRBV6-6|-|TRBJ2-1|TRBD1
TGTGCCAGCAGTTACGGGGACAGGGGCTACAATGAGCAGTTCTTC
CASSYGDRGYNEQFF
>TRBV5-1|few|TRBJ2-7|-
TGCGCCAGCAGCTTAGACTTAGCTCCGGAGCAGTACTTC
CASSLDLAPEQYF
>TRBV13|few|TRBJ2-1|TRBD2
TGTGCCAGCAGCTCTGCAGTGTGGCTAGCGGTAAACAATTCCTACAATGAGCAGTTCTTC
CASSSAVWLAVNNSYNEQFF